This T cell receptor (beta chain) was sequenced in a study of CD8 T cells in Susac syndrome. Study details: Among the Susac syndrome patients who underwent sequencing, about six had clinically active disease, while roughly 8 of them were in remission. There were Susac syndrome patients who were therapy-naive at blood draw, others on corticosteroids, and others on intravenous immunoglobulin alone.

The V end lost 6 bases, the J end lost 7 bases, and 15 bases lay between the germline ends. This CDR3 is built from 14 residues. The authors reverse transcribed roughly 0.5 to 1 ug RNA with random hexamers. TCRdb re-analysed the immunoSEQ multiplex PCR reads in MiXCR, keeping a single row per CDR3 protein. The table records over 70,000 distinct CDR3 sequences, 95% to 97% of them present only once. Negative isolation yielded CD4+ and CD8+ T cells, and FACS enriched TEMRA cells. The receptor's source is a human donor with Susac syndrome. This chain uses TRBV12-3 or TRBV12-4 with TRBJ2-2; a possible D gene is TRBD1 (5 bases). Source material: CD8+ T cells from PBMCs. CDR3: CASSPNIGVGELFF. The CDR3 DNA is TGTGCCAGCAGCCCCAATATAGGGGTCGGGGAGCTGTTTTTT.